This T cell receptor (beta chain) emerged from a study of T-cell reconstitution after alpha-beta-depleted transplantation in children. Study-wide results and caveats: Reportedly, only several hundred clones from non-depleted graft cells drove alpha-beta T-cell counts at about two months. Most T-cell counts and diversity one year after the transplant came from T cells that were newly produced.

Preparation of the TCRbeta library involved a method that used unique molecular identifiers. MiXCR was run by TCRdb on the PCR reads, yielding one entry per CDR3 protein. The data hold 500,000 to 650,000 distinct CDR3 sequences, with under 15% observed a single time. Trimming removed 6 bases from V and 4 bases from J, with 8 bases in between. The CDR3 has 12 residues. Germline V lookup: CDR1 PRHDT, CDR2 FYEKMQ (reference sequence). For this clonotype: The target antigen is unknown.

The chain has TRBV13 and TRBJ2-3, with D maybe TRBD1 (5 bases). The receptor was derived from a male patient between 5 and 17 years old who had a stem cell transplant for acute myeloid leukemia, so the T cells may come from the graft donor. The source was PBMCs, mostly from graft donor cells, collected 360 days after TCRalphabeta/CD19-depleted stem cell transplant. The CDR3 DNA sequence: TGTGCCAGCAGGACAGTCGCAGATACGCAGTATTTT. This sequence encodes CASRTVADTQYF. The full variable domain, completed using reference TRBV13 and TRBJ2-3, is AAGVIQSPRHLIKEKRETATLKCYPIPRHDTVYWYQQGPGQDPQFLISFYEKMQSDKGSIPDRFSAQQFSDYHSELNMSSLELGDSALYFCASRTVADTQYFGPGTRLTVL.